This T cell receptor (beta chain) originates from a study of graft-versus-host responses after intestinal transplantation. To note about this clone: The antigen is not known.

The CDR3 runs 13 residues. Germline assignment: CDR1 WSHSY and CDR2 SAAADI. Trimming left V 11 bases short and J 9 bases short, with 17 bases between. Assay used: immunoSEQ multiplex PCR; TCRdb lists only in-frame clones, some missing. The sample comprises some 82,000 clones, around 86% of which are singletons, and roughly 7.3% rests with the top ten. The gene calls are TRBV10-2 and TRBJ1-6; possibly TRBD1 for D (5 bases). The source was unstimulated CD8+ T cells sorted from spleen or lymph node cells, collected before transplant. The TCR originated in a human donor who was the organ donor for an intestinal transplant. As DNA, the CDR3 is TGCGCCGTTTCAGGGACTCCTGCTTCACCCCTCCACTTT. It encodes CAVSGTPASPLHF.